The 10 T cell receptor beta chains below all came from one sample that was sequenced in a study of blood T cell repertoires in COVID-19. Assay: immunoSEQ multiplex PCR; the TCRdb copy retains only in-frame clones and omits some. The sample carries 90,000 to 100,000 clones, about 70% recorded once. The sequenced sample consisted of peripheral blood. The receptors shown here come from a woman aged 60 to 75 in a cohort sampled during active or convalescent COVID-19.

The rearrangement joins TRBV9 to TRBJ1-1, with D possibly TRBD1 on 6 matching bases. V lost 3 bases and J 1 base, leaving 13 bases between the germline ends. The germline CDR1 and CDR2 sequences are SGDLS and YYNGEE. The CDR3 covers 15 residues. CDR3 in amino acids: CASSATGQTNTEAFF. CDR3 nucleotide sequence: TGTGCCAGCAGCGCCACCGGACAGACGAACACTGAAGCTTTCTTT.

The chain has TRBV11-3 and TRBJ2-3; tentatively, D is TRBD2 (6 bases). Germline CDR1 SGHNT, CDR2 YENEEA. V was trimmed by 3 bases and J by 3 bases, leaving 13 bases between them. CDR3 length: 15 amino acids. The CDR3 DNA reads TGTGCCAGCAGCTTGGGCCTAGCGTCGACAGATACGCAGTATTTT. This gives the protein CASSLGLASTDTQYF.

This clone was counted only a few times. This chain links TRBV2 with TRBJ2-1; the match to TRBD2 covers 11 bases. V shed 9 bases and J 4 bases; nucleotides not matched to a gene: 2. Germline CDR1 reads SNHLY; CDR2 reads FYNNEI. The CDR3 is 13 residues long. In nucleotides, the CDR3 is TGTGCCAGTGTAGCGGGGGGGTACAATGAGCAGTTCTTC. Residues: CASVAGGYNEQFF.

This chain uses TRBV5-6 with TRBJ2-1, with 8 nucleotides matching TRBD1. V trimming: 1 base; J trimming: 0 bases; junction bases outside the gene matches: 0. CDR1 is SGHDT and CDR2 is YYEEEE in the germline V gene. This CDR3 is built from 15 residues. The CDR3 sequence: CASSLTGGSYNEQFF. CDR3 coding DNA: TGTGCCAGCAGCTTGACAGGGGGCTCCTACAATGAGCAGTTCTTC.

The chain carries TRBV29-1 and TRBJ2-5; no clear D. The CDR3 spans 10 residues. CDR1 is SQVTM and CDR2 is ANQGSEA in the germline V gene. V lost 7 bases and J lost 3, with 6 bases in between. The CDR3 sequence is CSGQEETQYF. The CDR3 DNA sequence: TGCAGCGGCCAGGAAGAGACCCAGTACTTC.

This clone was picked up one time. This chain links TRBV6-5 with TRBJ2-3; the match to TRBD2 covers 8 bases. The CDR3 spans 16 residues. V was pared by 0 bases and J by 2 bases, with 4 bases of the junction left unmatched. Germline assignment: CDR1 MNHEY and CDR2 SVGAGI. The DNA for the CDR3 is TGTGCCAGCAGTTACTCAAGCGGGGGTCCCACAGATACGCAGTATTTT. Protein product: CASSYSSGGPTDTQYF.

This clone was picked up a small number of times. The chain couples TRBV5-1 to TRBJ1-3; unclear D gene. The germline V gene has CDR1 SGHRS and CDR2 YFSETQ. There are 15 residues in the CDR3. V lost 4 bases, J lost 2 bases, and 13 bases lay in between. CDR3 in DNA: TGCGCCAGCAGCCCAGGTAGTGAAACTGGAAACACCATATATTTT. Its protein is CASSPGSETGNTIYF.

The chain couples TRBV3-1 (or the pseudogene TRBV3-2) to TRBJ1-1; 7 bases are a match to TRBD1. The germline V gene has CDR1 LGHDT and CDR2 YNNKEL (reference sequence). The CDR3 is 16 amino acids. V shed 4 bases and J 4 bases; nucleotides not matched to a gene: 12. The CDR3 nucleotides are TGTGCCAGCAGCCCAAAGCACTCAGGGGGACGCACTGAAGCTTTCTTT. Encoded protein: CASSPKHSGGRTEAFF.

This clone showed up just once. This chain joins TRBV7-3 and TRBJ2-5, with D possibly being TRBD2 (6 bases). Deletions cut 4 bases from V and 4 bases from J, with 16 bases between. This CDR3 has 15 residues. The germline CDR1 and CDR2 sequences are SGHTA and FQGTGA. The CDR3 reads CASSSGVGGGETQYF. CDR3 coding DNA: TGTGCCAGCAGCTCTGGGGTCGGGGGAGGAGAGACCCAGTACTTC.

The CDR3 sequence is CASSLDLPYEQYF. CDR3 sequence (DNA): TGTGCCAGCAGCCTGGACTTGCCCTACGAGCAGTACTTC. The V and J genes are TRBV7-3 and TRBJ2-7; D perhaps matches TRBD2 (5 bases). Germline CDR1 SGHTA, CDR2 FQGTGA. CDR3 length equals 13 residues. The V end was cut by 5 bases, the J end by 2 bases, with 10 bases between.